The 16 T cell receptor beta chains below were found in one sample sequenced in a study of blood T cells in healthy people across ages. Then a second PCR, running roughly 7 to 11 cycles, was carried out with a sample-barcoded 5' primer and a J-beta primer mix. In TCRdb, the 5' RACE reads were re-called with MiXCR into one record per CDR3 protein. This repertoire shows 650,000 to 1,000,000 distinct CDR3 sequences, around 36% found once; its top ten account for 13%. Sequenced input: blood. These receptors were obtained from a young man in good health.

This clonotype was counted a single time. CDR3 coding DNA: TGTGCCAGCAGCGTCAAGGGCACCATATATTTT. It specifies CASSVKGTIYF. J is TRBJ1-3 and V is TRBV7-2; D is undetermined. The germline V and J ends were trimmed by 5 bases and 9 bases, with 8 bases remaining between them. Germline V gene sequence: CDR1 SGHTA, CDR2 FQGNSA. The CDR3 sequence is 11 residues long.

The chain links TRBV5-4 to TRBJ2-3, with D tentatively TRBD2 (5 bases). The CDR3 is 15 amino acids. The germline V and J ends were trimmed by 4 bases and 5 bases, with 17 bases remaining between them. Germline-derived CDR1 and CDR2 are SGHNT and YYREEE (reference sequence). The CDR3 is CASSPRPGLEDTQYF. CDR3 bases: TGTGCCAGCAGCCCCCGCCCCGGACTGGAAGATACGCAGTATTTT.

This clonotype was counted only a few times. The chain is built from TRBV4-2 and TRBJ2-1; D is ambiguous. Trimming removed 0 bases from V and 9 bases from J, with 12 bases in between. Germline V gene sequence: CDR1 LGHNA, CDR2 YNFKEQ. CDR3 length: 14 residues. CDR3 bases: TGTGCCAGCAGCCAAGATCCCAAGACCTCTGAGCAGTTCTTC. Its translation is CASSQDPKTSEQFF.

The chain couples TRBV7-2 to TRBJ2-1; 11 nucleotides agree with TRBD2. The last part of the DNA fits TRBJ2-7 better; the J call may be wrong. This CDR3 region has 15 residues. Germline V CDR1 and CDR2: SGHTA, FQGNSA. CDR3 in amino acids: CASSLIAGGQNEQYF. As DNA, the CDR3 is TGTGCCAGCAGCTTGATAGCGGGGGGGCAAAATGAGCAGTACTTC.

The gene calls are TRBV12-3 or TRBV12-4 and TRBJ2-5, with 7 bases that match TRBD2. The CDR3 sequence is 17 residues long. Unmatched junction bases numbered 14, after V lost 2 bases and J lost 5 bases. CDR3 nucleotides: TGTGCCAGCAGTTTAATGTGGGGGAGGGCCCTCAAGGAGACCCAGTACTTC. Translating gives CASSLMWGRALKETQYF.

Worth noting for this clonotype: This could be a read error, since a much larger clone is one nucleotide away. The rearrangement links TRBV7-2 to TRBJ2-1, with 9 nucleotides matching TRBD1. Trimming at V came to 1 base and at J to 10 bases, leaving 8 bases not matched to a gene. Germline loops: CDR1 SGHTA, CDR2 FQGNSA. The CDR3 length is 15 residues. CDR3 DNA sequence: TGTGCCAGCAGCTTAGTCTCGGGACAGGGCTACGAGCAGTTCTTC. The encoded protein is CASSLVSGQGYEQFF.

The CDR3 protein is CASSLASEGAHGYTF. The CDR3 DNA sequence: TGTGCCAGCAGCTTAGCGTCGGAGGGGGCACATGGCTACACCTTC. The chain carries TRBV7-9 and TRBJ1-2; 7 bases align to TRBD1. This CDR3 has 15 amino acids. Germline V CDR1 and CDR2: SEHNR, FQNEAQ (reference sequence). Trimming took 0 bases from V and 6 from J; bases not matched to a gene: 7.

In this sample, this clonotype turned up once. V usage is TRBV12-3 or TRBV12-4 and J usage is TRBJ1-4; D is unclear. Trimming cost V 3 bases and J 8 bases, with 10 bases left between them. CDR3 length: 13 residues. This CDR3 is CASSFLAGEKLFF. DNA for the CDR3: TGTGCCAGCAGTTTTTTGGCGGGGGAAAAACTGTTTTTT.

The rearrangement joins TRBV20-1 to TRBJ1-5, with 9 positions matching TRBD1. Germline V lookup: CDR1 DFQATT, CDR2 SNEGSKA (reference sequence). The CDR3 totals 13 residues. J lost 6 bases, V lost 7 bases, and 7 bases had no gene match. CDR3 sequence reads: CSVTQGAGQPQHF. The CDR3 DNA follows: TGCAGTGTTACACAGGGGGCTGGTCAGCCCCAGCATTTT.

The CDR3 here is CASKMTERSNEKLFF. The CDR3, as DNA: TGTGCCAGCAAAATGACAGAGCGGAGCAATGAAAAACTGTTTTTT. V and J are TRBV6-2 or TRBV6-3 and TRBJ1-4; D might be TRBD1 (5 bases). With 7 bases removed from V and 5 bases from J, the gap between germline ends came to 17 bases. CDR3 length equals 15 residues. Germline V gene data show CDR1 as MNHEY and CDR2 as SVGEGT.

This chain links TRBV3-1 with TRBJ2-2; D gene ambiguous. The CDR3 totals 14 residues. The V gene's germline CDR1 is LGHDT and CDR2 YNNKEL (reference sequence). V was trimmed by 1 base and J by 5 bases, leaving 8 bases between them. DNA for the CDR3: TGTGCCAGCAGCCAAGTCCCTGCGACCGGGGAGCTGTTTTTT. Its translation: CASSQVPATGELFF.

This chain uses TRBV2 with TRBJ1-1, with TRBD1 identical over 10 bases. The length of the CDR3 is 13 residues. The V gene end was trimmed by 7 bases and the J gene end by 4 bases; junction bases not matched to a gene: 3. Germline loops: CDR1 SNHLY, CDR2 FYNNEI. The CDR3 protein is CASKRDRGTEAFF. In nucleotides, the CDR3 is TGTGCCAGCAAGAGGGACAGGGGCACTGAAGCTTTCTTT.

The CDR3 region has the DNA TGTGCCAGCAGCGGTGAAACGGGGGGTCTGGGAGAGACCCAGTACTTC. This sequence encodes CASSGETGGLGETQYF. V usage is TRBV9 and J usage is TRBJ2-7; the match to TRBD2 covers 7 bases. The closer fit of TRBJ2-5 to the DNA end suggests the J call may be wrong. CDR1 and CDR2 (germline): SGDLS, YYNGEE. The CDR3 is 16 amino acids.

This chain joins TRBV30 and TRBJ2-7, with D unclear. The CDR3 is 16 amino acids. Trimming shortened V by 2 bases and J by 7 bases, and 24 bases separated the two germline ends. Germline V CDR1 and CDR2: GTSNPN, SVGIG (reference sequence). CDR3 in amino acids: CAWSSKTGSSYNEQYF. CDR3 DNA sequence: TGTGCCTGGAGTTCAAAGACTGGAAGCTCCTACAATGAGCAGTACTTC.

With regard to this clonotype: At one end, the junction sequence differs from germline, possibly due to a read error. The chain uses TRBV20-1 and TRBJ2-1; 9 bases map to TRBD2. Germline V gene lookup returns CDR1 DFQATT and CDR2 SNEGSKA (reference sequence). This CDR3 comprises 14 residues. In DNA form, the CDR3 reads TGCAGCTACCAGCGGGGGGCCGAACACAATGAGCAGTCCTTC. It is translated as CSYQRGAEHNEQSF.

The CDR3 nucleotides are TGTGCCAGCAGGGCGGACAGGGTAGCTAACTATGGCTACACCTTC. It is translated as CASRADRVANYGYTF. The rearrangement links TRBV27 to TRBJ1-2; 8 bases align to TRBD1. Looked up from germline, CDR1 is MNHEY and CDR2 is SMNVEV (reference sequence). The CDR3 is 15 amino acids. J gave up 0 bases and V 6 bases, and 6 bases lay outside the gene matches.